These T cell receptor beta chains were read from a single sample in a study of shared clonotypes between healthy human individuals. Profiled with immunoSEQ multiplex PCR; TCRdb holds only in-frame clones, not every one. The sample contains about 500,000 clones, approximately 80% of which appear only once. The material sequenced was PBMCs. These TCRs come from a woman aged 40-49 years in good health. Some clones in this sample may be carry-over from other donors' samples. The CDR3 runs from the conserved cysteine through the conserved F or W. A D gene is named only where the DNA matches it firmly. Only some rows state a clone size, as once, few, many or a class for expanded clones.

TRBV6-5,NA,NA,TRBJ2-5,CASSWSGQETQYF,TGTGCCAGCAGTTGGAGTGGCCAAGAGACCCAGTACTTC
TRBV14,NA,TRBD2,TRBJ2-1,CASSHEREKLDEQFF,TGTGCCAGCAGCCACGAGCGGGAGAAGTTAGATGAGCAGTTCTTC
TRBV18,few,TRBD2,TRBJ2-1,CASSFDRRETGEQFF,TGTGCCAGCTCATTCGACCGGCGGGAGACGGGTGAGCAGTTCTTC
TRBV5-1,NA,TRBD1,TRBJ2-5,CASTQSGGRETQYF,TGCGCCAGCACCCAGTCAGGGGGCAGGGAGACCCAGTACTTC
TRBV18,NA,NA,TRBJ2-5,CASSLRLFQETQYF,TGTGCCAGCTCCCTACGACTCTTCCAAGAGACCCAGTACTTC
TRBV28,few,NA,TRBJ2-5,CASSTLLGIETQYF,TGTGCCAGCAGTACCTTACTAGGGATTGAGACCCAGTACTTC
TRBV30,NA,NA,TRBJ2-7,CAWRVSLSRRQVYEQYF,TGTGCCTGGAGAGTTTCCCTTAGTCGCAGACAGGTCTACGAGCAGTACTTC
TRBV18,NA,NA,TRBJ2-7,CASSPELFYEQYF,TGTGCCAGCTCACCAGAACTATTCTACGAGCAGTACTTC
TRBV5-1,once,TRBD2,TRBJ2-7,CASSLFGTSGRNSYEQYF,TGCGCCAGCAGCTTGTTTGGGACTAGCGGGCGAAACTCCTACGAGCAGTACTTC
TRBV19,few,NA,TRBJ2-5,CASSIGLDQTQYF,TGTGCCAGTAGTATAGGACTAGATCAGACCCAGTACTTC
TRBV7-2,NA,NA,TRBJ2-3,CASSLWFGALPSTDTQYF,TGTGCCAGCAGCTTGTGGTTCGGAGCCCTCCCGAGCACAGATACGCAGTATTTT
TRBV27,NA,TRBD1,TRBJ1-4,CASRPTGAGEKLFF,TGTGCCAGCAGACCCACAGGGGCCGGTGAAAAACTGTTTTTT
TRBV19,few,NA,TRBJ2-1,CASGHWGNSPGVEQFF,TGTGCCAGTGGCCATTGGGGGAACTCCCCAGGAGTTGAGCAGTTCTTC
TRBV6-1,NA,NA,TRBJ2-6,CASSEGGAGANVLTF,TGTGCCAGCAGTGAAGGGGGCGCTGGGGCCAACGTCCTGACTTTC
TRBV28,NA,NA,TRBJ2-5,CASSSPGRAETQYF,TGTGCCAGCAGTTCACCGGGCAGGGCGGAGACCCAGTACTTC
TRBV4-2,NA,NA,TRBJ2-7,CASSQEPSKSYEQYF,TGTGCCAGCAGCCAAGAGCCTAGTAAATCCTACGAGCAGTACTTC
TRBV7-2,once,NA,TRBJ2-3,CASSPGVSPDTQYF,TGTGCCAGCAGCCCGGGGGTCTCCCCCGATACGCAGTATTTT
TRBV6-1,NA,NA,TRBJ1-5,CASIKWGDNQPQHF,TGTGCCAGCATCAAATGGGGAGACAATCAGCCCCAGCATTTT
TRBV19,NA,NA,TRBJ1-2,CASSSRRGNYGYTF,TGTGCCAGTAGTAGCCGACGCGGAAACTATGGCTACACCTTC
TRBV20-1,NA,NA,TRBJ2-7,CSARYKSEQYF,TGCAGTGCTAGATACAAGAGCGAGCAGTACTTC
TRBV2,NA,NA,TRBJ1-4,CASILTTTNEKLFF,TGTGCCAGCATTTTGACCACAACTAATGAAAAACTGTTTTTT
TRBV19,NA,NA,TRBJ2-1,CASSIPGLRYEQFF,TGTGCCAGTAGTATACCCGGATTAAGGTATGAGCAGTTCTTC
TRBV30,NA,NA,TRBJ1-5,CAWAQGRGNQPQHF,TGTGCCTGGGCCCAGGGAAGAGGCAATCAGCCCCAGCATTTT
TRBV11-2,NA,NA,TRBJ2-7,CASSLEPSPLEQYF,TGTGCCAGCAGCTTAGAACCATCCCCGTTGGAGCAGTACTTC
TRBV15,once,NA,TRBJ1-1,CATSRDHAGGGTEAFF,TGTGCCACCAGCAGAGATCACGCGGGCGGGGGCACTGAAGCTTTCTTT
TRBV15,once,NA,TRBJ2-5,CATSRDLGDPQYF,TGTGCCACCAGCAGAGATCTTGGGGATCCCCAGTACTTC
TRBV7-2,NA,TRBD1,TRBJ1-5,CASSLLGQGARPQHF,TGTGCCAGCAGCCTCCTGGGACAGGGTGCACGGCCCCAGCATTTT
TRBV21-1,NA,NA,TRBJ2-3,CASSKVPGGGPDTQYF,TGTGCCAGCAGCAAAGTCCCGGGAGGGGGCCCAGATACGCAGTATTTT
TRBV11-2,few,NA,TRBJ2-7,CASSLGQIAYEQYF,TGTGCCAGCAGCTTAGGTCAGATAGCCTACGAGCAGTACTTC
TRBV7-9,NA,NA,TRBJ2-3,CASSFGQSTDTQYF,TGTGCCAGCAGCTTTGGGCAGAGCACAGATACGCAGTATTTT
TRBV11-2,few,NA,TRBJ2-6,CASSLAVSGANVLTF,TGTGCCAGCAGCTTAGCAGTCTCTGGGGCCAACGTCCTGACTTTC
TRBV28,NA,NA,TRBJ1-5,CASSGGDGGRQPQHF,TGTGCCAGCAGTGGGGGGGATGGGGGACGGCAGCCCCAGCATTTT
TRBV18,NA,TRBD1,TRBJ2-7,CASSPGQGVDEQYF,TGTGCCAGCTCACCGGGACAGGGCGTCGACGAGCAGTACTTC
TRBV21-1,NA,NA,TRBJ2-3,CASSKEGLAGVGSTDTQYF,TGTGCCAGCAGCAAAGAGGGACTAGCGGGAGTGGGGAGCACAGATACGCAGTATTTT
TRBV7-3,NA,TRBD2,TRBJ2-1,CASSFLAGNEQFF,TGTGCCAGCAGCTTCTTAGCGGGCAATGAGCAGTTCTTC
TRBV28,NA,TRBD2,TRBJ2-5,CASSDLSGRYQETQYF,TGTGCCAGCAGTGACCTTAGCGGGAGGTACCAAGAGACCCAGTACTTC
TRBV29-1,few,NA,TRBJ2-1,CSVEVAGIPSNEQFF,TGCAGCGTTGAAGTGGCGGGAATCCCCTCCAATGAGCAGTTCTTC
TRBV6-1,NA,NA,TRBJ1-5,CASDRGLSNQPQHF,TGTGCCAGCGACCGGGGTTTGAGCAATCAGCCCCAGCATTTT
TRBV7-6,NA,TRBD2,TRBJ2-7,CASSSTGLAGAGGNEQYF,TGTGCCAGCAGCAGTACGGGGCTAGCGGGGGCAGGGGGGAACGAGCAGTACTTC
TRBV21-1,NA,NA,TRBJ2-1,CASSGLAGVGTYNEQFF,TGTGCCAGCAGCGGGCTAGCGGGAGTAGGCACCTACAATGAGCAGTTCTTC
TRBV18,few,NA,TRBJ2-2,CASSPDTNTGELFF,TGTGCCAGCTCACCGGACACAAACACCGGGGAGCTGTTTTTT
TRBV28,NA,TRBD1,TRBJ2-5,CASSPTGGAGFAQYF,TGTGCCAGCAGCCCAACAGGGGGCGCAGGATTTGCCCAGTACTTC
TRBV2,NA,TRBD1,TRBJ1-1,CASSEGQGGNTEAFF,TGTGCCAGCAGTGAAGGACAGGGTGGGAACACTGAAGCTTTCTTT
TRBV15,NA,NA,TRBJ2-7,CATNLDPGAEQYF,TGTGCCACCAATTTGGACCCCGGGGCCGAGCAGTACTTC
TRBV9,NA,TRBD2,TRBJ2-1,CASSVGTSVNEQFF,TGTGCCAGCAGCGTAGGGACTAGCGTGAATGAGCAGTTCTTC
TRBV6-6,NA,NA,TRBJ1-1,CASSPDRMNTEAFF,TGTGCCAGCAGCCCAGACAGGATGAACACTGAAGCTTTCTTT
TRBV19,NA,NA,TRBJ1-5,CASSMGGGSNQPQHF,TGTGCCAGTAGTATGGGAGGAGGCAGCAATCAGCCCCAGCATTTT
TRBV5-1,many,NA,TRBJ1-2,CASSLLSGLRGYTF,TGCGCCAGCAGCTTGCTCTCGGGTTTGAGAGGCTACACCTTC
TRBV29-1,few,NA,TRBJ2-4,CSVTDAERVRYF,TGCAGCGTGACCGACGCGGAGCGTGTTCGGTACTTC
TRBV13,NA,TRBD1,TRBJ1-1,CASSFPGTEKAFF,TGTGCCAGCAGCTTTCCCGGGACAGAAAAAGCTTTCTTT
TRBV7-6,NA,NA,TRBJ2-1,CASSSRDGPYNEQFF,TGTGCCAGCAGCTCCCGGGACGGGCCCTACAATGAGCAGTTCTTC